This section outlines one TCR beta chain sequence together with its context. Its matching antigen is unknown. The germline V gene has CDR1 SGHAT and CDR2 FQNNGV. The CDR3 is 14 residues long. The ends were cut back, 5 bases at V and 9 bases at J, with 17 bases in the middle. The authors extracted RNA and reverse transcribed it into cDNA as the sequencing template. Using immunoSEQ multiplex PCR, the repertoire was profiled, and TCRdb retains in-frame clones only, with some absent. The sample holds 140,000 to 150,000 clones, less than 65% seen once. This sample stems from a study of CD8+ T cells in alopecia areata. Overall study findings and caveats: Possibly because of HLA-related factors, TCR sharing was less clear across patients than in mice. Sequencing of scalp samples also includes resident alphabeta T cells from normal skin. Clonality in lesional scalp, especially alopecia totalis/universalis, exceeded that of normal scalp.

The chain joins TRBV11-2 to TRBJ1-5; possible D gene TRBD1, 5 bases. Material: CD8+ T cells sorted from blood. The TCR comes from a human donor in good health. The CDR3 DNA follows: TGTGCCAGCAGCCAACTTGGACACGGTTTGCCCCAGCATTTT. Its translation: CASSQLGHGLPQHF.